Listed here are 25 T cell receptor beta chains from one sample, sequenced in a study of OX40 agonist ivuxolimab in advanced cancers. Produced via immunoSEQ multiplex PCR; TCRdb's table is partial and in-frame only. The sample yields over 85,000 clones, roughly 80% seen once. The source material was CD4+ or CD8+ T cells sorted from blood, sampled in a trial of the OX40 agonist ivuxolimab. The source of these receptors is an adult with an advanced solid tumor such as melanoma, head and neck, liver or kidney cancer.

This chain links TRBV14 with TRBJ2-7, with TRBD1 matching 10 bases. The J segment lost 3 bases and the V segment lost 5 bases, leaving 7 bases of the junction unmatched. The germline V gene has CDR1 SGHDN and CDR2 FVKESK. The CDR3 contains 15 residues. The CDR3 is CASSIRTGGFYEQYV. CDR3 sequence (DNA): TGTGCCAGCAGCATCCGGACAGGGGGATTCTACGAGCAGTACGTC.

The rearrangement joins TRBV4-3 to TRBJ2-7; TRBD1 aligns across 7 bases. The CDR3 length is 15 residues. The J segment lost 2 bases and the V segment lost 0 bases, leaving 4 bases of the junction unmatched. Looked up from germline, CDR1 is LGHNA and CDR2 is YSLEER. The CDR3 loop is CASSQERTGPYEQYF. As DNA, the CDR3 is TGCGCCAGCAGCCAAGAAAGGACAGGCCCCTACGAGCAGTACTTC.

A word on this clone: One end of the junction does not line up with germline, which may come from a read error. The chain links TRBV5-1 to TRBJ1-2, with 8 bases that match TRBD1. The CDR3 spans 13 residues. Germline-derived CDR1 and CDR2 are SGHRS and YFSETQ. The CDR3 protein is CASSPIGEQGGLF. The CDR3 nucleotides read TGCGCCAGCAGCCCCATCGGGGAACAGGGGGGCCTCTTC.

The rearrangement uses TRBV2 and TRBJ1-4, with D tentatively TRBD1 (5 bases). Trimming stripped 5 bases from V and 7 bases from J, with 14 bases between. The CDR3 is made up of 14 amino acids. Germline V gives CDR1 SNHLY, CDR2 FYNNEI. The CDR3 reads CASSFRVSGEKLFF. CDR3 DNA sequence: TGTGCCAGCAGTTTCAGGGTCTCAGGTGAAAAACTGTTTTTT.

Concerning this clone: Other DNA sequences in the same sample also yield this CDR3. The CDR3 here is CASSQETQYF. For the CDR3, the DNA is TGTGCCAGCAGTCAAGAGACCCAGTACTTC. This chain uses TRBV28 with TRBJ2-5; D is unclear. V was clipped by 5 bases and J by 2 bases, with 0 bases between them. The CDR3 runs 10 residues. Germline loops: CDR1 MDHEN, CDR2 SYDVKM.

The CDR3 sequence is CASSKNRDSVVSETQYF. The DNA of the CDR3 is TGTGCCAGCAGTAAAAACCGGGACAGTGTAGTATCAGAGACCCAGTACTTC. The chain couples TRBV27 to TRBJ2-5; 7 bases align to TRBD1. Germline V gene lookup returns CDR1 MNHEY and CDR2 SMNVEV (reference sequence). The CDR3 runs to 17 residues. Losses at the gene ends were 5 bases for V and 4 bases for J; bases not matched to a gene: 16.

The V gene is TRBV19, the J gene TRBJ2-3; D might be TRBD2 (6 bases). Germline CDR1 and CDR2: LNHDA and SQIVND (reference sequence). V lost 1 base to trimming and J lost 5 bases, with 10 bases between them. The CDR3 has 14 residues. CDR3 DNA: TGTGCCAGTAGTATAGGTCAGGAGGGAGATACGCAGTATTTT. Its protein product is CASSIGQEGDTQYF.

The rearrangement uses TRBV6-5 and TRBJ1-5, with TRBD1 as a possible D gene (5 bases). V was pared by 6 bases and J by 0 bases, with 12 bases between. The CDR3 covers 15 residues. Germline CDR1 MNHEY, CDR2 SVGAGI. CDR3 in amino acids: CASRIDSYSNQPQHF. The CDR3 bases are TGTGCCAGCAGAATCGACAGCTATAGCAATCAGCCCCAGCATTTT.

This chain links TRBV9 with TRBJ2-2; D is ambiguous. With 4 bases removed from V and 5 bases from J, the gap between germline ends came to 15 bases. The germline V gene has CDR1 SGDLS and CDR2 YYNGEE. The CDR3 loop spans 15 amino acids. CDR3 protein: CASSPRNLGTGELFF. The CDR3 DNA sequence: TGTGCCAGCAGCCCTCGTAACCTTGGAACCGGGGAGCTGTTTTTT.

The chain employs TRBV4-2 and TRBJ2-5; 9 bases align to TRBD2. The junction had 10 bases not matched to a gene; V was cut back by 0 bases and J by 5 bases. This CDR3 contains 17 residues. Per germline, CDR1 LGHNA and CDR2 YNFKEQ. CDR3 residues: CASSQDEGGGARETQYF. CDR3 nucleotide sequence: TGTGCCAGCAGCCAAGATGAGGGCGGGGGGGCCCGGGAGACCCAGTACTTC.

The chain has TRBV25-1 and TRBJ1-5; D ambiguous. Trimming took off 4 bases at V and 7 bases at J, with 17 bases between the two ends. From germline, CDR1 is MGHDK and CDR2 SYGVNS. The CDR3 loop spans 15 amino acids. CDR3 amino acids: CASSGFGPIAQPQHF. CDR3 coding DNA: TGTGCCAGCAGTGGGTTCGGTCCCATCGCCCAGCCCCAGCATTTT.

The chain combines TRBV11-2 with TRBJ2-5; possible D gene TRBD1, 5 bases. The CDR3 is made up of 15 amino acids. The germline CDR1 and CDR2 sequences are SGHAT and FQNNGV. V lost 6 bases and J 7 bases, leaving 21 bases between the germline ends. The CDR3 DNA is TGTGCCAGCAGTCTCGACAGACCCATAACTGGGACCCAGTACTTC. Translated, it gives CASSLDRPITGTQYF.

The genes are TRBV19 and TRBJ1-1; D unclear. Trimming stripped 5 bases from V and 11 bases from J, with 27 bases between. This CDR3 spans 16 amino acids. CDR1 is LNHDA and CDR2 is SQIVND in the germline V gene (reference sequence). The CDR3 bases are TGTGCCAGTAGTCCTAACCGATTCGAGGCCCCCGTTGGGGCTTTCTTT. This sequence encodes CASSPNRFEAPVGAFF.

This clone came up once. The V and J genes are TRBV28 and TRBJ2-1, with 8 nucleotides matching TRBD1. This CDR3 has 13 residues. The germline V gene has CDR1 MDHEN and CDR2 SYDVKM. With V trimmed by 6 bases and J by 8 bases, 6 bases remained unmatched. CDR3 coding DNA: TGTGCCAGCAGGGACAGGGTAAGGGATGAGCAGTTCTTC. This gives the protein CASRDRVRDEQFF.

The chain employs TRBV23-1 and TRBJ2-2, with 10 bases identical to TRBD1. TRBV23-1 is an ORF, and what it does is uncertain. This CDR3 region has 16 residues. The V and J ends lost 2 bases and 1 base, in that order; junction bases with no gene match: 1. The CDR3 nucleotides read TGCGCCAGCAGTCAAGGGGACAGGGGGAACACCGGGGAGCTGTTTTTT. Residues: CASSQGDRGNTGELFF.

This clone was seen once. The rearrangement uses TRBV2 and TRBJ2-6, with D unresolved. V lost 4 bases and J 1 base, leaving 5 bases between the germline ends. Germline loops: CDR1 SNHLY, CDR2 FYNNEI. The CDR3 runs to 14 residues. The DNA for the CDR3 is TGTGCCAGCAGTGTCCTATCTGGGGCCAACGTCCTGACTTTC. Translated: CASSVLSGANVLTF.

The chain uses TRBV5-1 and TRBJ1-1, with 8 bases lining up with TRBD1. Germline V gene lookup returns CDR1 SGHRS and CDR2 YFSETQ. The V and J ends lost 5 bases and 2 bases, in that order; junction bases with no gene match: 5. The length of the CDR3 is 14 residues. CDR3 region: CASRPGQGNTEAFF. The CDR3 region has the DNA TGCGCCAGCAGGCCTGGACAGGGTAACACTGAAGCTTTCTTT. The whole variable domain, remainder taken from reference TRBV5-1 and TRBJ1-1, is KAGVTQTPRYLIKTRGQQVTLSCSPISGHRSVSWYQQTPGQGLQFLFEYFSETQRNKGNFPGRFSGRQFSNSRSEMNVSTLELGDSALYLCASRPGQGNTEAFFGQGTRLTVV.

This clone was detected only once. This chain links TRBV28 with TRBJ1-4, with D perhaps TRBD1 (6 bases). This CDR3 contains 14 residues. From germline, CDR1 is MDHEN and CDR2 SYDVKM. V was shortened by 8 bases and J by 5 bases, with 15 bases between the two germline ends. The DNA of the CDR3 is TGTGCCAGCCGGGGGCACGGACAAAATGAAAAACTGTTTTTT. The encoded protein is CASRGHGQNEKLFF.

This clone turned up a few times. Here the CDR3 DNA reads TGTGCCAGCAGTTTAATAGGCAATGAGCAGTTCTTC. This encodes CASSLIGNEQFF. The chain carries TRBV27 and TRBJ2-1; D is unresolved. Trimming pared 2 bases from V and 6 bases from J, leaving 5 bases between. From germline, CDR1 is MNHEY and CDR2 SMNVEV (reference sequence). There are 12 residues in the CDR3.

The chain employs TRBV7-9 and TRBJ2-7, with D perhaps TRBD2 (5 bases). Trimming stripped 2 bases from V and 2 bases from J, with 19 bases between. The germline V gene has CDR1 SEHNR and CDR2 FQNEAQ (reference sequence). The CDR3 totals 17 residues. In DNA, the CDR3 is TGTGCCAGCAGCTTAAATGTTCTCGGGGAGAGGACCTACGAGCAGTACTTC. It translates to CASSLNVLGERTYEQYF.

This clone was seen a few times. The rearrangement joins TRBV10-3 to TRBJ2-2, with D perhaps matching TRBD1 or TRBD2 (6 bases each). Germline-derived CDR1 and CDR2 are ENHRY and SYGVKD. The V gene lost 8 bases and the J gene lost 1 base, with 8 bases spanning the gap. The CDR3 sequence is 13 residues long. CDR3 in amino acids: CAIGGRNTGELFF. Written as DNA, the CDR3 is TGTGCCATCGGGGGGCGGAACACCGGGGAGCTGTTTTTT.

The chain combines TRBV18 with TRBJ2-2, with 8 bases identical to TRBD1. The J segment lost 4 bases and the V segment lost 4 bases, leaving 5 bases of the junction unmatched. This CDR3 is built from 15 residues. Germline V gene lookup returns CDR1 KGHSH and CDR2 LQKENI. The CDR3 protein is CASSLAGTGTGELFF. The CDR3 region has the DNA TGTGCCAGCTCACTAGCCGGGACAGGCACCGGGGAGCTGTTTTTT. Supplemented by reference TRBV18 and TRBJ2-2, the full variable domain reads NAGVMQNPRHLVRRRGQEARLRCSPMKGHSHVYWYRQLPEEGLKFMVYLQKENIIDESGMPKERFSAEFPKEGPSILRIQQVVRGDSAAYFCASSLAGTGTGELFFGEGSRLTVL.

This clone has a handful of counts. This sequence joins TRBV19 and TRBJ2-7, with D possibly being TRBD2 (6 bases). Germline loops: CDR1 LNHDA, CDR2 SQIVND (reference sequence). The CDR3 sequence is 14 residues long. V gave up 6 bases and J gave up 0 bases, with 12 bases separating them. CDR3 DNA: TGTGCCAGTAGCCCGACTAGTTTCTCCTACGAGCAGTACTTC. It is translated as CASSPTSFSYEQYF.

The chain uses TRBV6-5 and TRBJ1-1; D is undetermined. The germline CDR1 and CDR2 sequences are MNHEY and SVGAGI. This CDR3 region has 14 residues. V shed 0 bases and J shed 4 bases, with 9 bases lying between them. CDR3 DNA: TGTGCCAGCAGTTACTCGTCGATGGTCACTGAAGCTTTCTTT. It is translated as CASSYSSMVTEAFF.

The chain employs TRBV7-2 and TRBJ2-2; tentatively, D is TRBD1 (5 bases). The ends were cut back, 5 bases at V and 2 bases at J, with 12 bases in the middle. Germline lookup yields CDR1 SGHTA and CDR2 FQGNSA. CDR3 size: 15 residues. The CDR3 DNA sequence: TGTGCCAGCAGCCCTACAGGCGCCAACACCGGGGAGCTGTTTTTT. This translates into CASSPTGANTGELFF.